The rows below give T cell receptor beta chains drawn from one sample of a study of OX40 agonist ivuxolimab in advanced cancers. Generated by immunoSEQ multiplex PCR, the TCRdb table keeps only in-frame clones and is missing some. The sample holds over 25,000 clones, roughly four fifths seen once. Source: CD4+ or CD8+ T cells sorted from blood, taken in a trial of the OX40 agonist ivuxolimab. The receptors originated from an adult with an advanced solid tumor such as melanoma, head and neck, liver or kidney cancer. Both conserved end residues are part of each CDR3. A D gene is named only where the DNA matches it firmly.

.,TRBV19,CASRIGTPYNEQFF
TRBD1,TRBV19,CASWDRKSSYNSPLHF
TRBD2,TRBV11-3,CASSLDRCGGLAGFREQFF
TRBD1,TRBV9,CASSVAKGQDDYGYTF
TRBD1,TRBV29-1,CSFIREDRADTGELFF
.,TRBV7-8,CASSWRQEGEKLFF
.,TRBV2,CASSVNGNTIYF
TRBD1,TRBV7-9,CASAGQVTRGQETQYF
.,TRBV27,CASNKWGGMNTEAFF
.,TRBV9,CASSGRGGADTEAFF
.,TRBV7-2,CASSILGGPTSPQHF
.,TRBV5-1,CASSLEGAALGADTQYF
.,TRBV4-1,CASSPRIEAANYGYTF
TRBD1,TRBV4-1,CASAGGGYNEQFF
TRBD1,TRBV7-9,CASSPTTGARTEAFF
TRBD2,TRBV25-1,CASSEWGGGAPSDTQYF
.,TRBV6-1,CASSSGLLNTEAFF
.,TRBV4-1,CASSQNGRNYGYTF
.,TRBV7-9,CASSLGRGQAYEQYF
TRBD1,TRBV29-1,CSASGTGHAGANVLTF